This T cell receptor (beta chain) appears in the sequencing data of a study of T cells after yellow fever vaccination. TCRdb itself ran the 5' RACE reads through MiXCR, one entry per CDR3 protein. The repertoire includes hundreds of thousands of distinct CDR3 sequences, under 7.5% of them detected once, and about 15% sits in the top ten. This clonotype was seen ten or more times. The receptor was isolated from a man aged 25-45 years who received the YFV17D yellow fever vaccine. This specimen consisted of PBMCs, obtained 5 days after the yellow fever booster vaccination.

DNA for the CDR3: TGTGCCAGCAGCGAACTGACAGGGGGAAAGACCCAGTACTTC. Protein: CASSELTGGKTQYF. V usage is TRBV28 and J usage is TRBJ2-5; 9 bases agree with TRBD1. Trimming took 6 bases from V and 6 from J; bases not matched to a gene: 8. The CDR3 length is 14 residues. In germline, CDR1 is MDHEN, CDR2 SYDVKM.